A selection of T cell receptor beta chains follows, all from one sample in a study of cytomegalovirus exposure and HLA in healthy donors. Assay: immunoSEQ multiplex PCR; the TCRdb copy retains only in-frame clones and omits some. The table has fewer than 200,000 clones, 80% to 90% seen once; the top ten hold around 1.2%. Source material: PBMCs. The receptors shown here come from a girl aged 2-10 years in good health and CMV-seropositive. Each CDR3 is given with its conserved first and last residue. A D gene is named only where the DNA matches it firmly. Rows give clone size only sometimes, using once, few, many, or a class for an expanded clone.

D	length	V	J	size	DNA	CDR3
TRBD1	16	TRBV4-1	TRBJ1-2	.	TGCGCCAGCAGCCAAGGGATGGGACAGACGAACTATGGCTACACCTTC	CASSQGMGQTNYGYTF
TRBD2	16	TRBV15	TRBJ2-1	.	TGTGCCACCAGCACCGCAGCTAGCGGGAACTACAATGAGCAGTTCTTC	CATSTAASGNYNEQFF
TRBD1	15	TRBV11-2	TRBJ1-1	.	TGTGCCAGCAGCTTCTTGGGACAGGGGAACACTGAAGCTTTCTTT	CASSFLGQGNTEAFF
TRBD1	16	TRBV12-5	TRBJ1-6	.	TGTGCTAGTGGTTTGACAGCCGGGACAGGGAGATCACCCCTCCACTTT	CASGLTAGTGRSPLHF
.	14	TRBV5-1	TRBJ1-4	once	TGCGCCAGCAGCTTGTGGCAGGGCGACGAAAAACTGTTTTTT	CASSLWQGDEKLFF
TRBD2	20	TRBV9	TRBJ2-2	.	TGTGCCAGCAGCGTAGCGCCACTACCGGGACTAGCGGGAGTCACCGGGGAGCTGTTTTTT	CASSVAPLPGLAGVTGELFF
.	14	TRBV11-3	TRBJ2-1	once	TGTGCCAGCAGCTTAGGTCCAGGGGGGAATGAGCAGTTCTTC	CASSLGPGGNEQFF
.	16	TRBV5-5	TRBJ1-6	.	TGTGCCAGCAGCTTGGGAAGGGGTAGGAATAATTCACCCCTCCACTTT	CASSLGRGRNNSPLHF
TRBD2	15	TRBV5-4	TRBJ2-1	.	TGTGCCAGCAGCTTGGGTAGCGGGACTTACAATGAGCAGTTCTTC	CASSLGSGTYNEQFF
.	20	TRBV4-1	TRBJ1-2	once	TGCGCCAGCAGCCAATCCGGTTACGGCGACCGGGACAACCGTAACTATGGCTACACCTTC	CASSQSGYGDRDNRNYGYTF
TRBD1	19	TRBV5-1	TRBJ2-6	.	TGCGCCAGCAGCTTGCGAGGGACAGTTTTCACCTCTGGGGCCAACGTCCTGACTTTC	CASSLRGTVFTSGANVLTF
TRBD2	17	TRBV9	TRBJ2-3	.	TGTGCCAGCAGCGCCCCCCCGAGACTAGCGGTTACAGATACGCAGTATTTT	CASSAPPRLAVTDTQYF
TRBD1	15	TRBV6-6	TRBJ2-2	.	TGTGCCAGCAGAAGACAGGGTAGTAGCACCGGGGAGCTGTTTTTT	CASRRQGSSTGELFF
TRBD2	13	TRBV28	TRBJ2-7	.	TGTGCCAGCAGTTCTAGCGGTCGGTACGAGCAGTACTTC	CASSSSGRYEQYF
.	15	TRBV28	TRBJ2-3	.	TGTGCCAGCAGTTTGTTGGGGGCGAGCACAGATACGCAGTATTTT	CASSLLGASTDTQYF